This TCR beta chain derives from a study of blood T cell repertoires in COVID-19. Study-wide background: Samples representing acute and convalescent COVID-19 were sourced from the United States, Italy and Spain. Sample material is recorded as cDNA or gDNA derived from T cells, B-cell-depleted T cells, or PBMCs.

The germline CDR1 and CDR2 sequences are SGHRS and YFSETQ. The CDR3 totals 14 residues. Trimming took off 2 bases at V and 5 bases at J, with 10 bases between the two ends. Data came from immunoSEQ multiplex PCR; TCRdb stores just in-frame clones and leaves some out. The repertoire consists of some 100,000 clones, with 80% to 95% occurring once and the leading ten covering about 1%. This clone has only a few counts. The sequenced material came from peripheral blood. This chain connects TRBV5-1 to TRBJ1-4, with D perhaps matching TRBD1 (5 bases). The receptor comes from a man in his sixties with acute or convalescent COVID-19. The CDR3 reads CASSLGWTNEKLFF. CDR3 sequence (DNA): TGCGCCAGCAGCTTAGGTTGGACAAATGAAAAACTGTTTTTT.